These 30 T cell receptor beta chains were sequenced from one sample in a study of cytomegalovirus exposure and HLA in healthy donors. The PCR contained 60 Vbeta and 13 Jbeta primers. Repertoires were generated with immunoSEQ multiplex PCR, while TCRdb's copy carries only in-frame clones and drops some. The sample shows approximately 200,000 clones, 83% of them seen only once. Sequenced input: PBMCs. These receptors were collected from a girl between 5 and 17 years old in good health and CMV-seronegative.

The rearrangement links TRBV10-2 to TRBJ1-4, with D unclear. This CDR3 comprises 13 residues. Trimming stripped 4 bases from V and 6 bases from J, with 9 bases between. Looked up from germline, CDR1 is WSHSY and CDR2 is SAAADI. The CDR3 region is CASSVSEYEKLFF. CDR3 bases: TGCGCCAGCAGTGTTTCGGAGTATGAAAAACTGTTTTTT.

This clone was detected only a few times. The chain couples TRBV27 to TRBJ1-4; D is undetermined. Trimming shortened V by 5 bases and J by 5 bases, and 9 bases separated the two germline ends. The CDR3 runs 13 residues. The germline CDR1 and CDR2 sequences are MNHEY and SMNVEV (reference sequence). CDR3 sequence: CASSRLGNEKLFF. Here the CDR3 DNA reads TGTGCCAGCAGTAGACTAGGGAATGAAAAACTGTTTTTT.

The chain has TRBV6-5 and TRBJ1-1; D is undetermined. In germline, CDR1 is MNHEY, CDR2 SVGAGI. The CDR3 covers 16 residues. With 2 bases removed from V and 5 bases from J, the gap between germline ends came to 18 bases. CDR3 sequence: CASSYQSRRRGTEAFF. DNA of the CDR3: TGTGCCAGCAGTTACCAGTCCCGGCGGCGGGGAACTGAAGCTTTCTTT.

The gene calls are TRBV5-1 and TRBJ2-5; tentatively, D is TRBD1 (5 bases). Germline CDR1 SGHRS, CDR2 YFSETQ. The germline V and J ends were trimmed by 5 bases and 4 bases, with 12 bases remaining between them. CDR3 length equals 13 residues. CDR3 protein: CASSRGSRETQYF. CDR3 DNA: TGCGCCAGCAGTAGGGGAAGTAGAGAGACCCAGTACTTC.

This chain connects TRBV9 to TRBJ2-7, with D tentatively TRBD2 (6 bases). Deletions cut 4 bases from V and 6 bases from J, with 20 bases between. CDR3 length equals 15 residues. In germline, CDR1 is SGDLS, CDR2 YYNGEE. The CDR3 is CASSSSGAFGGEQYF. CDR3 sequence (DNA): TGTGCCAGCAGCTCCAGTGGGGCATTCGGGGGCGAGCAGTACTTC.

The gene calls are TRBV28 and TRBJ1-5, with D tentatively TRBD1 (6 bases). From germline, CDR1 is MDHEN and CDR2 SYDVKM. CDR3 length: 16 residues. V dropped 2 bases and J dropped 2 bases, with 13 bases sitting between them. The CDR3 DNA is TGTGCCAGCAGTTTAATTCAGGGGACCCGCAATCAGCCCCAGCATTTT. This gives the protein CASSLIQGTRNQPQHF.

The rearrangement uses TRBV7-3 and TRBJ1-1; D perhaps matches TRBD1 (5 bases). V was shortened by 8 bases and J by 5 bases, with 12 bases between the two germline ends. Germline assignment: CDR1 SGHTA and CDR2 FQGTGA. The CDR3 sequence is 12 residues long. The CDR3: CASGKRGTEAFF. The CDR3, as DNA: TGTGCCAGCGGAAAAAGGGGAACTGAAGCTTTCTTT.

The gene calls are TRBV2 and TRBJ2-7; 9 bases map to TRBD2. The V gene end was trimmed by 3 bases and the J gene end by 3 bases; junction bases not matched to a gene: 9. The length of the CDR3 is 16 residues. Looked up from germline, CDR1 is SNHLY and CDR2 is FYNNEI. CDR3 loop: CASSDYVAGADYEQYF. CDR3 coding DNA: TGTGCCAGCAGTGATTACGTAGCGGGGGCCGACTACGAGCAGTACTTC.

This clone was observed a few times. The rearrangement joins TRBV6-5 to TRBJ1-2; TRBD1 matches at 12 bases. With V trimmed by 6 bases and J by 2 bases, 4 bases remained unmatched. Germline values: CDR1 MNHEY, CDR2 SVGAGI. The CDR3 has 15 amino acids. CDR3 in DNA: TGTGCCAGCAGACACGGGACAGGGGGCAACTATGGCTACACCTTC. Its protein is CASRHGTGGNYGYTF.

The CDR3: CASSYSEPQGSGYTF. DNA for the CDR3: TGTGCCAGCAGTTACTCTGAACCCCAGGGCTCAGGCTACACCTTC. V is TRBV6-6 and J is TRBJ1-2, with D tentatively TRBD1 (5 bases). The CDR3 spans 15 residues. The germline V gene has CDR1 MNHNY and CDR2 SVGAGI (reference sequence). Between the trimmed V and J ends, which lost 0 bases and 8 bases, there was a span of 16 bases.

The chain has TRBV18 and TRBJ1-1, with 11 bases lining up with TRBD1. The CDR3 runs 16 residues. The V and J ends lost 3 bases and 4 bases, in that order; junction bases with no gene match: 7. Germline V lookup: CDR1 KGHSH, CDR2 LQKENI. DNA of the CDR3: TGTGCCAGCTCACCGGAAGGGACAGGGGGTCGCACTGAAGCTTTCTTT. Protein: CASSPEGTGGRTEAFF.

This chain uses TRBV14 with TRBJ2-7, with a weak D call TRBD2 (5 bases). The CDR3 runs 13 residues. Germline CDR1 reads SGHDN; CDR2 reads FVKESK. Trimming removed 4 bases at V and 9 bases at J, with 16 bases between. The CDR3 reads CASSRPGTAGQYF. CDR3 nucleotide sequence: TGTGCCAGCAGCCGCCCCGGCACCGCGGGGCAGTACTTC.

This rearrangement joins TRBV2 to TRBJ1-3; perhaps TRBD1 as D (6 bases). This CDR3 is built from 13 residues. V was trimmed by 8 bases and J by 0 bases, leaving 8 bases between them. Germline V gene data show CDR1 as SNHLY and CDR2 as FYNNEI. The CDR3: CASAGDSGNTIYF. The CDR3 nucleotides read TGTGCCAGCGCAGGGGACTCTGGAAACACCATATATTTT.

V gene TRBV27 combines with J gene TRBJ2-1; TRBD1 aligns across 8 bases. Trimming at V came to 3 bases and at J to 8 bases, leaving 6 bases not matched to a gene. This CDR3 region has 14 residues. From germline, CDR1 is MNHEY and CDR2 SMNVEV (reference sequence). CDR3 loop: CASSLRTGRHEQFF. For the CDR3, the DNA is TGTGCCAGCAGTTTGCGGACAGGGCGGCATGAGCAGTTCTTC.

This clone was seen a single time. The chain joins TRBV6-5 to TRBJ1-2; tentatively, D is TRBD1 (5 bases). With 10 bases removed from V and 0 bases from J, the gap between germline ends came to 12 bases. The CDR3 runs 13 residues. Germline V gives CDR1 MNHEY, CDR2 SVGAGI. The CDR3: CATQQEANYGYTF. CDR3 bases: TGTGCCACCCAACAGGAAGCTAACTATGGCTACACCTTC.

The chain recombines TRBV4-2 with TRBJ2-5; TRBD2 agrees at 7 bases. The CDR3 length is 15 residues. The V segment lost 3 bases and the J segment 5 bases; nucleotides outside the gene matches: 9. Germline CDR1 LGHNA, CDR2 YNFKEQ. The CDR3, as DNA: TGTGCCAGCAGCCAGGCGTTCAACGGGGGGGAGACCCAGTACTTC. Its protein product is CASSQAFNGGETQYF.

This clone occurred once. The V and J genes are TRBV25-1 and TRBJ1-6; the match to TRBD1 covers 9 bases. The CDR3 contains 16 residues. Germline-derived CDR1 and CDR2 are MGHDK and SYGVNS. With 4 bases clipped from V and 14 bases from J, the junction kept 15 bases outside the gene matches. The CDR3 bases are TGTGCCAGCAGTGGGCTACAGGGGGCGGTTTATTCTTCCCTCCACTTT. Its protein is CASSGLQGAVYSSLHF.

The chain couples TRBV2 to TRBJ2-5; D is unclear. The CDR3 extends over 14 amino acids. Germline loops: CDR1 SNHLY, CDR2 FYNNEI. V was cut by 3 bases and J by 1 base, with 9 bases left in between. The CDR3 region is CASSEAVPQETQYF. In DNA, the CDR3 is TGTGCCAGCAGTGAGGCAGTACCCCAAGAGACCCAGTACTTC.

This chain uses TRBV2 with TRBJ2-2; 9 bases map to TRBD1. CDR3 length: 13 amino acids. Trimming removed 6 bases from V and 5 bases from J; junction bases left unmatched: 1. CDR1 is SNHLY, CDR2 FYNNEI, per germline. This CDR3 reads CASRGQGTGELFF. CDR3 nucleotide sequence: TGTGCCAGCAGGGGACAGGGAACCGGGGAGCTGTTTTTT.

This clone has a single count. The chain joins TRBV5-1 to TRBJ2-3, with D tentatively TRBD1 (5 bases). Per germline, CDR1 SGHRS and CDR2 YFSETQ. There are 12 residues in the CDR3. Deletions cut 4 bases from V and 8 bases from J, with 11 bases between. The CDR3 sequence: CASSTRVGTQYF. CDR3 bases: TGCGCCAGCAGCACCAGGGTTGGTACGCAGTATTTT.

This rearrangement joins TRBV6-5 to TRBJ1-2, with 9 bases aligning to TRBD1. Looked up from germline, CDR1 is MNHEY and CDR2 is SVGAGI. This CDR3 comprises 14 residues. The J segment lost 8 bases and the V segment lost 2 bases, leaving 6 bases of the junction unmatched. The CDR3 sequence is CASSYEGQGFGYTF. The CDR3 DNA sequence: TGTGCCAGCAGTTACGAGGGACAGGGATTCGGCTACACCTTC.

As for this clone: In the same sample, other DNA sequences code for this CDR3. V usage is TRBV7-9 and J usage is TRBJ2-3; 11 bases align to TRBD2. The ends lost 2 bases at V and 5 bases at J; junction bases unmatched: 3. This CDR3 spans 15 amino acids. CDR1 and CDR2 (germline): SEHNR, FQNEAQ (reference sequence). CDR3 sequence (DNA): TGTGCCAGCAGCTTACTAGCGGGAGGTGGAGATACGCAGTATTTT. Protein product: CASSLLAGGGDTQYF.

The chain joins TRBV7-2 to TRBJ1-2; 8 positions agree with TRBD1. From germline, CDR1 is SGHTA and CDR2 FQGNSA. Trimming removed 5 bases from V and 7 bases from J; junction bases left unmatched: 9. CDR3 length equals 14 residues. CDR3 sequence reads: CASSRGQGFGGYTF. DNA for the CDR3: TGTGCCAGCAGCAGAGGACAGGGTTTCGGTGGCTACACCTTC.

This chain uses TRBV9 with TRBJ1-5; TRBD1 might be the D (6 bases). Germline CDR1 is SGDLS and CDR2 is YYNGEE. The V end lost 0 bases, the J end lost 5 bases, and 9 bases lay between the germline ends. The CDR3 has 14 amino acids. The CDR3 sequence is CASSVAGEHQPQHF. The DNA for the CDR3 is TGTGCCAGCAGCGTAGCAGGGGAACATCAGCCCCAGCATTTT.

The J gene is TRBJ2-7, the V gene TRBV6-5; maybe TRBD1 (6 bases). Trimming left V 5 bases short and J 5 bases short, with 10 bases between. The germline CDR1 and CDR2 sequences are MNHEY and SVGAGI. The CDR3 totals 12 residues. The CDR3 sequence: CASSGDTNEQYF. CDR3 DNA sequence: TGTGCCAGCAGTGGGGACACTAACGAGCAGTACTTC.

This clone was counted between two and nine times. This chain joins TRBV6-6 and TRBJ1-1; TRBD1 matches 10 bases. In germline, CDR1 is MNHNY, CDR2 SVGAGI (reference sequence). V trimming: 0 bases; J trimming: 6 bases; junction bases outside the gene matches: 1. The CDR3 totals 14 residues. The CDR3 bases are TGTGCCAGCAGTTACTCGGGGACAGGGGCTGAAGCTTTCTTT. It specifies CASSYSGTGAEAFF.

This clone was observed a handful of times. V usage is TRBV5-6 and J usage is TRBJ2-3; TRBD2 might be the D (5 bases). This CDR3 contains 14 residues. The germline V gene has CDR1 SGHDT and CDR2 YYEEEE. The V end was cut by 0 bases, the J end by 2 bases, with 7 bases between. The CDR3 sequence: CASSLGTHTDTQYF. In nucleotides, the CDR3 is TGTGCCAGCAGCTTGGGGACTCACACAGATACGCAGTATTTT.

This sequence joins TRBV5-1 and TRBJ2-5, with D tentatively TRBD1 (5 bases). The assigned J gene may be wrong: the sequence end matches TRBJ2-7 better. The CDR3 has 16 residues. Germline CDR1 SGHRS, CDR2 YFSETQ. CDR3 loop: CASSPRQGRSSYEQYF. In nucleotides, the CDR3 is TGCGCCAGCAGCCCGCGGCAGGGTAGGAGCTCCTACGAGCAGTACTTC.

The chain couples TRBV28 to TRBJ2-1, with D possibly being TRBD2 (6 bases). CDR1 MDHEN and CDR2 SYDVKM come from the germline V gene. Trimming shortened V by 3 bases and J by 4 bases, and 10 bases separated the two germline ends. The CDR3 consists of 14 residues. The CDR3 bases are TGTGCCAGCAGTTTTAGCGGCGAGTACAATGAGCAGTTCTTC. Amino acid sequence: CASSFSGEYNEQFF.

The rearrangement links TRBV5-6 to TRBJ1-5, with 9 bases fitting TRBD1. Looked up from germline, CDR1 is SGHDT and CDR2 is YYEEEE. The trim removed 2 bases at V and 4 bases at J, leaving 7 bases unmatched. The CDR3 is 16 amino acids. CDR3: CASSLGTGGLNQPQHF. In nucleotides, the CDR3 is TGTGCCAGCAGCTTAGGAACAGGGGGCCTTAATCAGCCCCAGCATTTT.